The subject of this entry is one TCR beta chain. Its antigen remains unidentified. The entry originates in a study of regulatory T cells in long-lasting Graves disease. Study results and caveats: Persistent patients had more shared public clonotypes (around 2,700) than new patients (roughly 940).

Building of the TCR beta libraries involved iRepertoire HTBI primers and Arm-PCR of CDR3 regions. TCRdb independently ran MiXCR on the multiplex PCR reads; one entry per CDR3 protein. The repertoire holds 300,000 to 500,000 distinct CDR3 sequences, with less than 25% as singletons. Germline V gene data show CDR1 as LNHDA and CDR2 as SQIVND (reference sequence). The CDR3 loop spans 18 amino acids. V shed 7 bases, J shed 4 bases, and the junction held 16 bases outside the gene matches. Time point here: persistent/refractory GD, antithyroid drugs over 5 years with positive TRAb. Scientists built the TCR library using RNA that was extracted from PBMCs. The source of the patients was an endocrinology department in Xi'an, China.

V is TRBV19 and J is TRBJ2-4; TRBD1 aligns across 10 bases. The TCR comes from a female donor with Graves disease. The specimen comprised peripheral blood mononuclear cells (PBMCs), sampled when the disease was refractory, from a patient treated with antithyroid drugs. The CDR3 reads CASKVVGGTGDPKNIQYF. As DNA, the CDR3 is TGTGCCAGTAAGGTGGTGGGCGGGACAGGGGACCCGAAAAACATTCAGTACTTC. Full variable domain (remainder filled in from reference TRBV19 and TRBJ2-4): DGGITQSPKYLFRKEGQNVTLSCEQNLNHDAMYWYRQDPGQGLRLIYYSQIVNDFQKGDIAEGYSVSREKKESFPLTVTSAQKNPTAFYLCASKVVGGTGDPKNIQYFGAGTRLSVL.